A selection of T cell receptor beta chains follows, all from one sample in a study of T cells in Graves' hyperthyroidism and ophthalmopathy. Each CDR3 protein is one row after TCRdb ran MiXCR on the multiplex PCR reads. The sample shows some 600,000 distinct CDR3 sequences, around 45% of them seen only once. Sequencing was performed on peripheral blood or thyroid tissue (not recorded which). The receptors come from a woman aged 18-29 years with Graves' hyperthyroidism. Each CDR3 is given without its conserved first and last residue. The D gene is left open where the match is weak.

ASSPGPGLYERY	-	TRBV13	TRBJ2-7
ASSLTNEDGYSYT	-	TRBV7-2	TRBJ1-2
AISYSIAGGNQPQH	-	TRBV6-5	TRBJ1-5
ASSYSGTAGGPYEQY	TRBD2	TRBV6-5	TRBJ2-7
ASSPTDTPRNTIY	-	TRBV7-2	TRBJ1-3
SVGKDRAYGYT	TRBD1	TRBV29-1	TRBJ1-2
ASSVGLAGKGGEQY	TRBD2	TRBV9	TRBJ2-7
ASSATGTGSDSPLH	TRBD1	TRBV7-9	TRBJ1-6
ASSQARGHSMAETQY	-	TRBV7-3	TRBJ2-5
ASRSASSGNTIY	-	TRBV19	TRBJ1-3
AILGGRAEQY	TRBD2	TRBV10-3	TRBJ2-7
SVQAGAETQY	TRBD2	TRBV29-1	TRBJ2-5
ASSHTSHEQY	-	TRBV4-1	TRBJ2-7
ATSGGTGGHLTGELF	TRBD1	TRBV15	TRBJ2-2
ASSPTPSYGYT	-	TRBV6-1	TRBJ1-2
ASSASGTSGQETQY	TRBD2	TRBV9	TRBJ2-5
AIRATYEQY	-	TRBV10-3	TRBJ2-7
ASSLGPSSGEQF	-	TRBV7-2	TRBJ2-1
ATSDTTGDGGYT	TRBD1	TRBV24-1	TRBJ1-2
SARTGTSGAYEQY	TRBD2	TRBV20-1	TRBJ2-7
ASSSAGDTEAF	-	TRBV12-3/TRBV12-4	TRBJ1-1
SARTHDVPGAGGYT	-	TRBV20-1	TRBJ1-2
ASSGGLEETQY	-	TRBV7-9	TRBJ2-5
ASRPTGTGEKLF	TRBD1	TRBV24-1	TRBJ1-4
ASSENAGSYEQY	-	TRBV25-1	TRBJ2-7
ASSLDAGTGNTIY	-	TRBV6-2/TRBV6-3	TRBJ1-3
SVRAGQGLHETQY	TRBD1	TRBV29-1	TRBJ2-5
ASSLGLEAGYEQY	-	TRBV5-4	TRBJ2-7
ASSSGADYEQY	-	TRBV13	TRBJ2-7
ASNPGDYEQY	-	TRBV7-2	TRBJ2-7
ASGTGGTEAF	TRBD1	TRBV19	TRBJ1-1
SAREGVTSEKLF	-	TRBV20-1	TRBJ1-4
ATSREGRVSYEQY	-	TRBV15	TRBJ2-7
ATSPRERYRATNEKLF	-	TRBV11-1	TRBJ1-4
ASSLAGFTGELY	-	TRBV7-8	TRBJ2-7
ASSLFLGQGNYGYT	TRBD1	TRBV25-1	TRBJ1-2
ASAAGTVNQPQH	TRBD1	TRBV7-9	TRBJ1-5
SARVRARVSVF	-	TRBV20-1	TRBJ1-4
ASSTPLFGIFYEQY	-	TRBV7-6	TRBJ2-7
AISESVIEVGELF	-	TRBV10-3	TRBJ2-2
ASSSGQGQGYT	TRBD1	TRBV2	TRBJ1-2
ASSLDYRPYEKLF	-	TRBV7-9	TRBJ1-4
ASSNQVTGVREQY	TRBD1	TRBV6-5	TRBJ2-7
ASSSPIYEQY	-	TRBV5-6	TRBJ2-7
SVDPTDSGNTIY	-	TRBV29-1	TRBJ1-3
ASSSYATNEKLF	-	TRBV6-5	TRBJ1-4
AIREDRNQETQY	-	TRBV10-3	TRBJ2-5
SVVRQGQNEQY	TRBD1	TRBV29-1	TRBJ2-7
ASSYGLAGGPMYTGELF	TRBD2	TRBV7-6	TRBJ2-2
ASSFSSPSEAF	-	TRBV7-3	TRBJ1-1
ASSQGGGLETQY	-	TRBV9	TRBJ2-5
ASSYSDREVLYEQY	TRBD1	TRBV6-5	TRBJ2-7
ASSLGSGRR	TRBD2	TRBV7-3	TRBJ2-7
AISDTTYRTEAF	-	TRBV10-3	TRBJ1-1